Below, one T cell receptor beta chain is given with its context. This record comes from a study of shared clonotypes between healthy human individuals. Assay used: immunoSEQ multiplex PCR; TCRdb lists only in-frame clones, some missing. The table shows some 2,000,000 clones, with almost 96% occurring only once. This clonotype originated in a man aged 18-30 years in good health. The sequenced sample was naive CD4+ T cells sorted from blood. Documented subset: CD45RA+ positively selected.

CDR3 sequence reads: CASSAGQSQETQYF. CDR3 coding DNA: TGCGCCAGCAGCGCGGGACAGAGTCAAGAGACCCAGTACTTC. V gene TRBV5-1 combines with J gene TRBJ2-5; the D gene is possibly TRBD1 (7 bases). CDR1 and CDR2 from the germline V gene are SGHRS and YFSETQ. Trimming removed 4 bases from V and 2 bases from J, with 12 bases in between. The CDR3 length is 14 residues.